The rows below give T cell receptor beta chains drawn from one sample of a study of cytomegalovirus exposure and HLA in healthy donors. Here immunoSEQ multiplex PCR was the method, and the copy in TCRdb shows in-frame clones only, minus some. This table has over 150,000 clones, 80% appearing once. The sequenced sample consisted of PBMCs. These receptor sequences come from a woman aged 50 to 60 in good health and CMV-seropositive. The CDR3 runs from the conserved cysteine through the conserved F or W. A D gene is named only where the DNA matches it firmly. Only part of the rows carry a size: once, few, many, or a class if the clone is expanded.

>few|TRBJ2-7|TRBD2|TRBV27
TGTGCCAGCAGTTTTTTGGGGGGAGGGACCTCCTACGAGCAGTACTTC
CASSFLGGGTSYEQYF
>-|TRBJ1-1|-|TRBV28
TGTGCCAGCAGTTTACTCGAGGACACTGAAGCTTTCTTT
CASSLLEDTEAFF
>-|TRBJ1-4|-|TRBV7-2
TGTGCCAGCAGCTTAGAAGGGGCAGTGAAACTGTTTTTT
CASSLEGAVKLFF
>-|TRBJ2-1|TRBD2|TRBV11-2
TGTGCCAGCCGTCCCACCCTAAGCGGGGCCCAGCTGGGCGATGAGCAGTTCTTC
CASRPTLSGAQLGDEQFF
>-|TRBJ2-7|-|TRBV7-2
TGTGCCAGCAGCCTGGGACTCGCGGGCTCCTACGAGCAGTACTTC
CASSLGLAGSYEQYF
>-|TRBJ1-3|-|TRBV5-5
TGTGCCAGCAGCCCTCCGGGATCTCGCTCTGGAAACACCATATATTTT
CASSPPGSRSGNTIYF
>few|TRBJ1-4|-|TRBV25-1
TGTGCCAGCAGTACGGCAGGGGTTGAAAAACTGTTTTTT
CASSTAGVEKLFF
>once|TRBJ2-1|-|TRBV11-2
TGTGCCAGCAGCTTATCCTCAGGGAATGAGCAGTTCTTC
CASSLSSGNEQFF
>-|TRBJ1-1|-|TRBV11-2
TGTGCCAGCAGCTTAGATAGAGGGGGAGAAGGAGCTTTCTTT
CASSLDRGGEGAFF
>-|TRBJ2-1|-|TRBV28
TGTGCCAGCAGTTTCAGGACTTATTACAATGAGCAGTTCTTC
CASSFRTYYNEQFF
>-|TRBJ2-7|TRBD2|TRBV6-1
TGTGCCAGCAGTCCGGCGGGGGGAAAATACGAGCAGTACTTC
CASSPAGGKYEQYF
>-|TRBJ2-7|-|TRBV6-1
TGTGCCAGCGGTAGCCTCTACGAGCAGTACTTC
CASGSLYEQYF
>-|TRBJ1-2|-|TRBV7-2
TGTGCCAGCAGCTTAGAGTCGGCGGGGGGCTATGGCTACACCTTC
CASSLESAGGYGYTF
>-|TRBJ2-3|-|TRBV7-2
TGTGCCAGCAGCATCATTGATACGCAGTATTTT
CASSIIDTQYF
>-|TRBJ2-7|-|TRBV30
TGTGCCTGGAGTGTAAGCGGGTCATACGAGCAGTACTTC
CAWSVSGSYEQYF
>few|TRBJ1-3|-|TRBV30
TGTGCCTGGAGTGTAAATAACAGAAACACCATATATTTT
CAWSVNNRNTIYF
>-|TRBJ1-1|-|TRBV6-1
TGTGCCAGCAGTACAGACAACGCTAACACTGAAGCTTTCTTT
CASSTDNANTEAFF
>few|TRBJ2-1|-|TRBV5-4
TGTGCCAGCAGCTTGGTGGGCGTCGGTGAGCAGTTCTTC
CASSLVGVGEQFF
>-|TRBJ2-7|TRBD1|TRBV19
TGTGCCAGTAGTAGCTACAGGGGGAGCGAGCAGTACTTC
CASSSYRGSEQYF
>-|TRBJ1-1|TRBD1|TRBV7-2
TGTGCCAGCAGCCGACAGGGGGACCACACTGAAGCTTTCTTT
CASSRQGDHTEAFF
>-|TRBJ2-1|TRBD2|TRBV29-1
TGCAGCGTTGAAGGGGGAACTAGCGGGAGGGCCGGGAACAATGAGCAGTTCTTC
CSVEGGTSGRAGNNEQFF
>-|TRBJ1-5|TRBD1|TRBV27
TGTGCCAGCGGGTACAGGGGGATAAATCAGCCCCAGCATTTT
CASGYRGINQPQHF
>-|TRBJ1-3|-|TRBV2
TGTGCCAGCAGTGAGCAGGGGAACTCCGGAAACACCATATATTTT
CASSEQGNSGNTIYF
>few|TRBJ1-5|-|TRBV7-9
TGTGCCAGCAGCTTCTCGGGCAATCAGCCCCAGCATTTT
CASSFSGNQPQHF
>-|TRBJ2-6|-|TRBV2
TGTGCCAGCAGTGGGCCTCAGGGATCCGGGGCCAACGTCCTGACTTTC
CASSGPQGSGANVLTF
>-|TRBJ2-7|-|TRBV9
TGTGCCAGCAGCTCCGAGGGTGGGTGGGTATACGAGCAGTACTTC
CASSSEGGWVYEQYF
>-|TRBJ1-2|-|TRBV7-9
TGTGCCAGCCTCAGTACCCCGACAGATGGCTACACCTTC
CASLSTPTDGYTF
>-|TRBJ1-2|-|TRBV6-5
TGTGCCAGCAGTTACGTTCAGGGTGGTGGCTACACCTTC
CASSYVQGGGYTF
>few|TRBJ1-2|TRBD1|TRBV7-2
TGTGCCAGCAGCTTAGGGCCAAGACAGGGCGAAGGCTACACCTTC
CASSLGPRQGEGYTF
>-|TRBJ2-1|-|TRBV9
TGTGCCAGCAGCGCCGGCCGGGGGGCTGCCTACAATGAGCAGTTCTTC
CASSAGRGAAYNEQFF
>-|TRBJ1-5|-|TRBV13
TGTGCCAGCAGCTTCCGGGGAGGGCCCGAGAATCAGCCCCAGCATTTT
CASSFRGGPENQPQHF
>-|TRBJ1-5|-|TRBV6-1
TGTGCCAGCAGTGAATTCCAGTATAGCAATCAGCCCCAGCATTTT
CASSEFQYSNQPQHF
>-|TRBJ1-5|-|TRBV9
TGTGCCAGCAGCGTAGGCTCCGGGGTAGGCAATCAGCCCCAGCATTTT
CASSVGSGVGNQPQHF
>few|TRBJ2-2|-|TRBV28
TGTGCCAGCAGTTTTGAGGTCAGGAGGTGGGCCGGGGAGCTGTTTTTT
CASSFEVRRWAGELFF
>-|TRBJ1-2|-|TRBV29-1
TGCAGCGTTGATGAGTTCCCGGATGGCTACACCTTC
CSVDEFPDGYTF
>-|TRBJ1-2|TRBD1|TRBV29-1
TGCAGCGTGGGGACAGGGGGCTATGGCTACACCTTC
CSVGTGGYGYTF
>-|TRBJ2-7|-|TRBV15
TGTGCCACCTCTCGGACCGGGAGCTCCTACGAGCAGTACTTC
CATSRTGSSYEQYF
>-|TRBJ1-2|-|TRBV7-9
TGTGCCAGCAGCTTAGCGGGGGCTTGGGGCTACACCTTC
CASSLAGAWGYTF
>-|TRBJ2-5|-|TRBV25-1
TGTGCCAGCAGTGATTTTGCGGAACAAGAGACCCAGTACTTC
CASSDFAEQETQYF
>-|TRBJ1-1|-|TRBV5-8
TGTGCCAGCAGCTTGGAGCGTTCCAGGGTCCTTGAAGCTTTCTTT
CASSLERSRVLEAFF
>-|TRBJ1-6|-|TRBV27
TGTGCCAGCAGTCCCGGACCGAGAGGGGGATCACCCCTCCACTTT
CASSPGPRGGSPLHF
>few|TRBJ1-4|TRBD1|TRBV7-2
TGTGCCAGCAGCTTAGTCAACAGGGGCACTAATGAAAAACTGTTTTTT
CASSLVNRGTNEKLFF
>-|TRBJ2-7|TRBD1|TRBV7-3
TGTGCCAGCAGCTTAACAGGGGGCGCCGAGCAGTACTTC
CASSLTGGAEQYF
>-|TRBJ2-1|TRBD2|TRBV2
TGTGCCAGCAGTGGGGTTTTCGAGCGGGGGCCGCTATACAATGAGCAGTTCTTC
CASSGVFERGPLYNEQFF
>-|TRBJ1-2|TRBD1|TRBV27
TGTGCCAGCAGTATATCACAGGGGGCCGGCTATGGCTACACCTTC
CASSISQGAGYGYTF
>once|TRBJ2-7|-|TRBV10-3
TGTGCCATCAGTCCTACAGGGCTCTACGAGCAGTACTTC
CAISPTGLYEQYF
>-|TRBJ1-5|-|TRBV11-3
TGTGCCAGCAGCTTACAGCCAGGGGAGCCCCAGCATTTT
CASSLQPGEPQHF
>-|TRBJ2-1|TRBD2|TRBV4-2
TGTGCCAGCAGCCTGGGACTAGCGGACAATGAGCAGTTCTTC
CASSLGLADNEQFF
>-|TRBJ1-2|TRBD1|TRBV7-8
TGTGCCAGCAGCACCTCGGGACAGGGGGCGGACTATGGCTACACCTTC
CASSTSGQGADYGYTF
>-|TRBJ2-1|-|TRBV7-2
TGTGCCAGCAGCTTTAACAGGGACAATGAGCAGTTCTTC
CASSFNRDNEQFF
>-|TRBJ1-2|-|TRBV6-5
TGTGCCAGCAGTTACTCGCCCAGGGCTGGCTACACCTTC
CASSYSPRAGYTF
>-|TRBJ2-7|-|TRBV19
TGTGCCAGTAGACCCGGACCTCGGGGCGAGCAGTACTTC
CASRPGPRGEQYF
>-|TRBJ1-5|-|TRBV10-3
TGTGCCATCAGTGAGGAGATTAGCAATCAGCCCCAGCATTTT
CAISEEISNQPQHF
>few|TRBJ2-7|-|TRBV6-5
TGTGCCAGCAGTTCCCTATACGAGCAGTACTTC
CASSSLYEQYF
>-|TRBJ2-7|-|TRBV5-6
TGTGCCAGCAGCCCATGGAGCAGGGCCAACGAGCAGTACTTC
CASSPWSRANEQYF